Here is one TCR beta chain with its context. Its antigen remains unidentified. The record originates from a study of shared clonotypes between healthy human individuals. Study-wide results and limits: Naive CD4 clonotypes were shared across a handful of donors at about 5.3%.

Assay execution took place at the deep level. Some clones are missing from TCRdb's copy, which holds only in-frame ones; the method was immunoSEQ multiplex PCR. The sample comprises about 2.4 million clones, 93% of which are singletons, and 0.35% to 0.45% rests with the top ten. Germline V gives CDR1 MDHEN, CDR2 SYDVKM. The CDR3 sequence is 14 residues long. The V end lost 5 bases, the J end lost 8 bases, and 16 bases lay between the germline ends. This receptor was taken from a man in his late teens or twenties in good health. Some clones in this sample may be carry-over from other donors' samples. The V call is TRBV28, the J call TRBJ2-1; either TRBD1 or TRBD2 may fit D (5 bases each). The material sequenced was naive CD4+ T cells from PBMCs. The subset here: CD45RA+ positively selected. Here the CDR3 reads CASSRGGSVDEQFF. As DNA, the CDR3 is TGTGCCAGCAGTCGGGGCGGGTCGGTCGATGAGCAGTTCTTC.